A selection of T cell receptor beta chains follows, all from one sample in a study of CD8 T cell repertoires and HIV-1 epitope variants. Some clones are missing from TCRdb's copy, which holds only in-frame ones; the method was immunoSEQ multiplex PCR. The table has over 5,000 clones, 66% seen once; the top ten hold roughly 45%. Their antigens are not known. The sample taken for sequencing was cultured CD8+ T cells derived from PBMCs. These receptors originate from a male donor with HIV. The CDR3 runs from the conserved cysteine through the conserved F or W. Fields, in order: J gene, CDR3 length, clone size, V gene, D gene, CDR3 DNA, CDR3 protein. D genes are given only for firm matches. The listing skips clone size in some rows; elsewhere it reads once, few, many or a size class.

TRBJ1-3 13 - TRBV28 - TGTGCCAGCAGTTTCAGGGCCGGAAACACCATATATTTT CASSFRAGNTIYF
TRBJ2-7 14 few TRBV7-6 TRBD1 TGTGCCAGCAGCTTGGGACAGTACCTTCGTGAGCAGTACTTC CASSLGQYLREQYF
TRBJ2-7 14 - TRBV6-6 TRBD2 TGTGCCAGCAGCCTAGCGGTGGCAAAGGACGAGCAGTACTTC CASSLAVAKDEQYF
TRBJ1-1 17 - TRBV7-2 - TGTGCCAGCAGAGCTTACCCCGATCGTGGGCGTAACACTGAAGCTTTCTTT CASRAYPDRGRNTEAFF
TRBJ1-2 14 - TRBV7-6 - TGTGCCAGCAGCTTGAGTGAGGGAAACTATGGCTACACCTTC CASSLSEGNYGYTF
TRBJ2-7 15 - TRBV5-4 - TGTGCCAGCAGCACTCCGCAAAGGGGGGGGTACGAGCAGTACTTC CASSTPQRGGYEQYF
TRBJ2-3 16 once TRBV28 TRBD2 TGTGCCAGCAGTTTATGGGCCGGGGGGAGCACAGATACGCAGTATTTT CASSLWAGGSTDTQYF
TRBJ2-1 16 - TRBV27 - TGTGCCAGCAGTTTAAGCGGATCGAGCTCCTACAATGAGCAGTTCTTC CASSLSGSSSYNEQFF
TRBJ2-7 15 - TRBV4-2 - TGTGCCAGCAGCCAAGAACGGGTCACAGGAATCGAGCAGTACTTC CASSQERVTGIEQYF
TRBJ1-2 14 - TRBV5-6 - TGTGCCAGCAGTGAGTGGACGGCTAACTATGGCTACACCTTC CASSEWTANYGYTF